The text below deals with one T cell receptor (beta chain). What it recognizes is unknown. Method: immunoSEQ multiplex PCR; TCRdb's copy keeps in-frame clones and lacks some. The sample shows 150,000 to 200,000 clones, approximately 86% of them seen only once. Trimming took 0 bases from V and 6 from J; bases not matched to a gene: 6. The CDR3 extends over 15 amino acids. Germline CDR1 reads MNHEY; CDR2 reads SVGAGI. The sample belongs to a study of cytomegalovirus exposure and HLA in healthy donors. Study results and caveats: The tendency of first-cohort TCR clusters to co-occur in the 120 or so validation repertoires was the finding of a later analysis. Cytomegalovirus association was listed for about 180 TCR beta chains. It was reportedly the case that the classifier diagnosed cytomegalovirus status with high specificity and sensitivity.

The validation cohort, a group of around 120 subjects, included the donors and was separate from the roughly 700-subject first cohort. The clonotype originates from a woman between 18 and 30 years old in good health and CMV-seronegative. The material sequenced was PBMCs. The chain is built from TRBV6-5 and TRBJ1-2; 8 positions agree with TRBD1. This chain's CDR3 is CASSYSITTGDGYTF. DNA for the CDR3: TGTGCCAGCAGTTACTCGATTACGACAGGGGATGGCTACACCTTC.